This T cell receptor (beta chain) was documented in a study of beta chain features in type 1 diabetes. Comments on this clone: Its target is not known.

Points from the study as a whole: Patients with type 1 diabetes showed fewer VDJ junction insertions and more deletions. In cDNA sequencing, cells with high TCR expression could be over-represented.

V shed 8 bases, J shed 8 bases, and the junction held 16 bases outside the gene matches. Germline V CDR1 and CDR2: SGHTA, FQGNSA. This CDR3 spans 15 amino acids. Isolated RNA was reverse transcribed in full, so expressed TCRB transcripts were sequenced. The data were produced by immunoSEQ multiplex PCR, yet TCRdb's version contains in-frame clones alone and is incomplete. Counted here are under 900,000 clones, about a sixth occurring once; the ten biggest clones make up 0.023%. The chain employs TRBV7-2 and TRBJ1-2; 8 bases are shared with TRBD1. The material sequenced was naive CD4+ T cells from blood. This TCR was sampled from a woman younger than 35 in good health. The CDR3 is CASPSSGTGRGGYTF. For the CDR3, the DNA is TGTGCCAGCCCCTCATCGGGGACAGGAAGAGGAGGCTACACCTTC.